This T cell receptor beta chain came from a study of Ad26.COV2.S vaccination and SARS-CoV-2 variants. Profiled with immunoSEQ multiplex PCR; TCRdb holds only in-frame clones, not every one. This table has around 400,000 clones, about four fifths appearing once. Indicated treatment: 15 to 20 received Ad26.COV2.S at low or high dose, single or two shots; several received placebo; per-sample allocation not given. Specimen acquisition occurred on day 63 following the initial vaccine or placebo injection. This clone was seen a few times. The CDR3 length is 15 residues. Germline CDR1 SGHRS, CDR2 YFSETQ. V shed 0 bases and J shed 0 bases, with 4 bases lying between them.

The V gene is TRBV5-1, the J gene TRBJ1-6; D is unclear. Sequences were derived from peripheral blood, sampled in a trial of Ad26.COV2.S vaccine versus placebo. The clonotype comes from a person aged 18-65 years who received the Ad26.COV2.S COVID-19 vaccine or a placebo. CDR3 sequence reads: CASSLESSYNSPLHF. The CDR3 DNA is TGCGCCAGCAGCTTGGAAAGCTCCTATAATTCACCCCTCCACTTT.